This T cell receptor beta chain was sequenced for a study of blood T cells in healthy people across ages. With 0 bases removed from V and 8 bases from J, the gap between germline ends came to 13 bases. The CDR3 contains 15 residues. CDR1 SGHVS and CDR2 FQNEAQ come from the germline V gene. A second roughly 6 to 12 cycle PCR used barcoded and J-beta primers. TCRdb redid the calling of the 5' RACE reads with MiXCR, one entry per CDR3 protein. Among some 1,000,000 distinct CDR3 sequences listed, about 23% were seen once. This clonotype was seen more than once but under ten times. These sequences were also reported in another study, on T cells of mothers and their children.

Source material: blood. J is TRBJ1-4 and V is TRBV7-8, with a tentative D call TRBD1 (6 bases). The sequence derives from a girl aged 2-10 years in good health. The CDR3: CASSLASGEGEKLFF. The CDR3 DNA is TGTGCCAGCAGCTTAGCGTCAGGGGAGGGGGAAAAACTGTTTTTT.